A single sample gave rise to the 27 T cell receptor beta chains below, sequenced in a study of shared clonotypes between healthy human individuals. The assay was immunoSEQ multiplex PCR, and TCRdb's table has in-frame clones only and misses some. The sample contains 1,100,000 or so clones, approximately 80% of which appear only once. The source material was memory CD4+ T cells from PBMCs. Stated subset: CD45RA-negative fraction. The receptors originated from a young man in good health. Some clones in this sample may be carry-over from other donors' samples.

The CDR3 DNA reads as TGTGCCAGCAGCCAAGAACCGGCCGGGGAGCTGTTTTTT. Protein sequence: CASSQEPAGELFF. The genes are TRBV4-2 and TRBJ2-2; D gene unclear. Looked up from germline, CDR1 is LGHNA and CDR2 is YNFKEQ. This CDR3 spans 13 amino acids. Trimming left V 0 bases short and J 6 bases short, with 5 bases between.

CDR3 sequence: CAWTRPSGVLNYGYTF. CDR3 coding DNA: TGTGCCTGGACTCGACCCTCGGGAGTTCTAAACTATGGCTACACCTTC. The chain joins TRBV30 to TRBJ1-2; D gene uncertain. The V gene's germline CDR1 is GTSNPN and CDR2 SVGIG (reference sequence). The CDR3 sequence is 16 residues long. V was trimmed by 4 bases and J by 2 bases, leaving 20 bases between them.

This chain links TRBV5-1 with TRBJ2-7; TRBD2 matches 8 bases. This CDR3 is 15 amino acids long. V was clipped by 0 bases and J by 0 bases; unmatched bases: 2. CDR1 and CDR2 (germline): SGHRS, YFSETQ. The DNA for the CDR3 is TGCGCCAGCAGCTTGGTACTAGCGGACTCCTACGAGCAGTACTTC. It specifies CASSLVLADSYEQYF.

There are many counts of this clone. V usage is TRBV5-1 and J usage is TRBJ2-5, with D possibly being TRBD1 (6 bases). From germline, CDR1 is SGHRS and CDR2 YFSETQ. The CDR3 extends over 15 amino acids. V lost 1 base and J 4 bases, leaving 14 bases between the germline ends. The CDR3 sequence: CASSLTGNQAETQYF. Here the CDR3 DNA reads TGCGCCAGCAGCTTGACAGGGAACCAGGCAGAGACCCAGTACTTC.

This chain joins TRBV5-6 and TRBJ2-7; possibly TRBD1 for D (6 bases). The CDR3 runs 13 residues. V lost 3 bases and J lost 0, with 7 bases in between. Germline values: CDR1 SGHDT, CDR2 YYEEEE. CDR3 protein: CASSWTVSYEQYF. In DNA form, the CDR3 reads TGTGCCAGCAGCTGGACAGTCTCCTACGAGCAGTACTTC.

The V gene is TRBV18, the J gene TRBJ1-2; 8 bases are a match to TRBD1. The CDR3 loop spans 15 amino acids. Losses at the gene ends were 3 bases for V and 4 bases for J; bases not matched to a gene: 7. Germline CDR1 is KGHSH and CDR2 is LQKENI. The CDR3 reads CASSPGVTGGYGYTF. CDR3 DNA: TGTGCCAGCTCACCGGGAGTCACAGGGGGCTATGGCTACACCTTC.

The V and J genes are TRBV5-6 and TRBJ1-1; D not resolved. The V end lost 1 base, the J end lost 0 bases, and 10 bases lay between the germline ends. CDR3 size: 15 residues. Germline V lookup: CDR1 SGHDT, CDR2 YYEEEE. CDR3 region: CASSLSPGMNTEAFF. Here the CDR3 DNA reads TGTGCCAGCAGCTTGTCGCCCGGTATGAACACTGAAGCTTTCTTT.

V usage is TRBV9 and J usage is TRBJ2-1; TRBD1 agrees at 10 bases. V gave up 3 bases and J gave up 3 bases; unmatched junction bases: 9. This CDR3 spans 17 amino acids. Per the germline V gene, CDR1 is SGDLS and CDR2 is YYNGEE. CDR3 in amino acids: CASSAAPGQGLYNEQFF. The CDR3 region has the DNA TGTGCCAGCAGCGCGGCTCCGGGACAGGGGCTCTACAATGAGCAGTTCTTC.

The count of this clone is one. The CDR3 coding sequence is TGTGCCAGCAGCTTCATCGAAGATACGCAGTATTTT. Amino acids: CASSFIEDTQYF. The chain couples TRBV11-1 to TRBJ2-3; D gene unclear. This CDR3 has 12 residues. CDR1 is SGHAT and CDR2 is FQDESV in the germline V gene (reference sequence). The V end lost 3 bases, the J end lost 5 bases, and 6 bases lay between the germline ends.

This sequence joins TRBV30 and TRBJ1-6, with D perhaps TRBD1 (5 bases). Germline loops: CDR1 GTSNPN, CDR2 SVGIG (reference sequence). V was pared by 4 bases and J by 7 bases, with 17 bases between. The CDR3 runs to 15 residues. The CDR3 loop reads CAWTVGPSINSPLHF. CDR3 nucleotide sequence: TGTGCCTGGACCGTGGGGCCAAGTATCAATTCACCCCTCCACTTT.

The chain has TRBV9 and TRBJ2-1, with D tentatively TRBD1 (6 bases). Trimming removed 2 bases from V and 9 bases from J, with 15 bases in between. Germline CDR1 SGDLS, CDR2 YYNGEE. The CDR3 contains 14 residues. The CDR3 reads CASSVAGTSGEQFF. The CDR3 coding sequence is TGTGCCAGCAGCGTCGCCGGGACATCTGGTGAGCAGTTCTTC.

The CDR3 sequence is CASSYSGGGSNQPQHF. The CDR3 bases are TGTGCCAGCAGTTACTCCGGAGGGGGTAGCAATCAGCCCCAGCATTTT. The chain couples TRBV6-5 to TRBJ1-5, with D perhaps TRBD1 (6 bases). V lost 0 bases to trimming and J lost 0 bases, with 9 bases between them. The CDR3 length is 16 residues. Germline CDR1 and CDR2: MNHEY and SVGAGI.

The gene calls are TRBV7-9 and TRBJ1-2; 8 nucleotides match TRBD1. J gave up 5 bases and V 1 base, and 3 bases lay outside the gene matches. The germline V gene has CDR1 SEHNR and CDR2 FQNEAQ (reference sequence). CDR3 length: 14 residues. CDR3 residues: CASSLDQGAYGYTF. The CDR3 DNA follows: TGTGCCAGCAGCTTAGATCAGGGGGCGTATGGCTACACCTTC.

This clone was observed a handful of times. This chain links TRBV6-6 with TRBJ1-1; 7 bases map to TRBD1. The J segment lost 4 bases and the V segment lost 10 bases, leaving 3 bases of the junction unmatched. This CDR3 contains 11 residues. Germline lookup yields CDR1 MNHNY and CDR2 SVGAGI (reference sequence). The CDR3 nucleotides read TGTGCCACCTCAGGGGGCACTGAAGCTTTCTTT. Its protein product is CATSGGTEAFF.

The chain employs TRBV5-1 and TRBJ1-1; D is undetermined. V was cut by 3 bases and J by 2 bases, with 8 bases left in between. The CDR3 totals 13 residues. Germline V gene sequence: CDR1 SGHRS, CDR2 YFSETQ. The CDR3 nucleotides read TGCGCCAGCAGCTCGGCCCCCAACACTGAAGCTTTCTTT. Translated, it gives CASSSAPNTEAFF.

A word on this clone: The sample has other DNA sequences that encode this CDR3 too. CDR3: CASSEGPGSGNTIYF. In nucleotides, the CDR3 is TGTGCCAGCAGTGAAGGCCCCGGGTCTGGAAACACCATATATTTT. V is TRBV6-1 and J is TRBJ1-3; D not resolved. V was pared by 1 base and J by 1 base, with 8 bases between. The germline V gene has CDR1 MNHNS and CDR2 SASEGT. The CDR3 contains 15 residues.

V usage is TRBV7-9 and J usage is TRBJ1-5; 9 bases match TRBD1. The CDR3 length is 16 residues. The trim removed 4 bases at V and 4 bases at J, leaving 8 bases unmatched. The germline gives CDR1 SEHNR, CDR2 FQNEAQ (reference sequence). CDR3 sequence: CASSSSGTGSNQPQHF. As DNA, the CDR3 is TGTGCCAGCAGCTCGAGTGGGACAGGGTCAAATCAGCCCCAGCATTTT.

A single count supports this clone. The chain links TRBV5-1 to TRBJ1-1; 8 bases align to TRBD1. Germline CDR1 reads SGHRS; CDR2 reads YFSETQ. With V trimmed by 3 bases and J by 1 base, 5 bases remained unmatched. CDR3 length equals 15 residues. CDR3 region: CASSSNGQGNTEAFF. The CDR3 region has the DNA TGCGCCAGCAGCTCGAACGGACAGGGGAACACTGAAGCTTTCTTT.

Worth noting for this clone: The sample holds other DNA sequences that translate to the same CDR3. The CDR3 here is CASSVDSGYEQYF. The CDR3 DNA is TGTGCCAGCAGCGTAGACTCCGGGTACGAGCAGTACTTC. The chain combines TRBV9 with TRBJ2-7; no definite D call. Trimming removed 0 bases at V and 4 bases at J, with 8 bases between. Germline V CDR1 and CDR2: SGDLS, YYNGEE. The CDR3 has 13 amino acids. Based on the CDR3 plus reference TRBV9 and TRBJ2-7, the full variable domain is DSGVTQTPKHLITATGQRVTLRCSPRSGDLSVYWYQQSLDQGLQFLIQYYNGEERAKGNILERFSAQQFPDLHSELNLSSLELGDSALYFCASSVDSGYEQYFGPGTRLTVT.

The gene calls are TRBV27 and TRBJ2-7, with 8 bases fitting TRBD2. The CDR3 contains 16 residues. Germline V lookup: CDR1 MNHEY, CDR2 SMNVEV (reference sequence). After removal of 3 bases from V and 2 bases from J, the junction contained 9 bases not matched to a gene. This CDR3 is CASSFRGGGRPYEQYF. CDR3 bases: TGTGCCAGCAGTTTCCGTGGGGGCGGGAGGCCCTACGAGCAGTACTTC.

The chain has TRBV10-1 and TRBJ1-1; no firm D call. Trimming shortened V by 4 bases and J by 6 bases, and 9 bases separated the two germline ends. The germline CDR1 and CDR2 sequences are WNHNN and SYGVQD (reference sequence). The CDR3 loop spans 12 amino acids. The CDR3 nucleotides are TGCGCCAGCAGTGGCCAAGGGCCTGAAGCTTTCTTT. Translation: CASSGQGPEAFF.

This chain connects TRBV5-1 to TRBJ2-1; 10 bases align to TRBD2. The germline gives CDR1 SGHRS, CDR2 YFSETQ. This CDR3 has 19 residues. V lost 1 base to trimming and J lost 4 bases; unmatched junction nucleotides: 14. The CDR3 coding sequence is TGCGCCAGCAGCTTGAGCGGCGTTAGCGGGAGGCTTAATTACAATGAGCAGTTCTTC. Amino acids: CASSLSGVSGRLNYNEQFF.

With respect to this clone: This may be a read error, as it is one base from a much larger clone. The chain joins TRBV7-8 to TRBJ1-4; unclear D gene. This CDR3 contains 11 residues. Trimming cost V 1 base and J 6 bases, with 0 bases left between them. The germline V gene encodes CDR1 SGHVS and CDR2 FQNEAQ. CDR3 DNA sequence: TGTGCCAGCAGCTTAGATGAAAAACTGTTTTTT. Residues: CASSLDEKLFF.

This rearrangement joins TRBV5-6 to TRBJ2-7, with D uncertain. Trimming left V 2 bases short and J 2 bases short, with 17 bases between. Germline V gives CDR1 SGHDT, CDR2 YYEEEE. The CDR3 extends over 16 amino acids. The CDR3 is CASSLVLEWGTYEQYF. DNA of the CDR3: TGTGCCAGCAGCTTAGTCCTTGAGTGGGGAACCTACGAGCAGTACTTC.

The rearrangement links TRBV28 to TRBJ2-1; TRBD2 matches at 13 bases. The ends lost 3 bases at V and 5 bases at J; junction bases unmatched: 10. The CDR3 loop spans 18 amino acids. Germline V CDR1 and CDR2: MDHEN, SYDVKM. The DNA for the CDR3 is TGTGCCAGCAGTTTCATACTAGCGGGAGGGGGGGTCGACAATGAGCAGTTCTTC. Its translation: CASSFILAGGGVDNEQFF. Combining the CDR3 with reference TRBV28 and TRBJ2-1 gives the whole variable domain DVKVTQSSRYLVKRTGEKVFLECVQDMDHENMFWYRQDPGLGLRLIYFSYDVKMKEKGDIPEGYSVSREKKERFSLILESASTNQTSMYLCASSFILAGGGVDNEQFFGPGTRLTVL.

This chain uses TRBV5-6 with TRBJ1-4, with TRBD1 identical over 8 bases. CDR3 length: 19 amino acids. The germline V gene has CDR1 SGHDT and CDR2 YYEEEE. Germline trimming cut 3 bases from V and 5 bases from J; bases unmatched to any gene: 18. Written as DNA, the CDR3 is TGTGCCAGCAGCTCCTGGACAGGGTTTCCTTTCAGGACGAATGAAAAACTGTTTTTT. This codes for CASSSWTGFPFRTNEKLFF.

The chain links TRBV5-1 to TRBJ2-7; tentative D call: TRBD2 (5 bases). V gave up 0 bases and J gave up 7 bases, with 14 bases separating them. The germline V gene encodes CDR1 SGHRS and CDR2 YFSETQ. CDR3 length: 14 amino acids. The CDR3 here is CASSLGGNRGEQYF. As DNA, the CDR3 is TGCGCCAGCAGCTTGGGGGGAAATCGGGGAGAGCAGTACTTC.